These T cell receptor beta chains were read from a single sample in a study of blood T cell repertoires in COVID-19. Profiling relied on immunoSEQ multiplex PCR, and the TCRdb table lists in-frame clones only, not all of them. The repertoire includes 360,000 or so clones, 90% of them detected once, and 6.5% sits in the top ten. Input material: peripheral blood. The receptors stem from a man between 18 and 35 years old with active or convalescent COVID-19. The CDR3 runs from the conserved cysteine through the conserved F or W. A D gene is named only where the DNA matches it firmly. Size values are once, few and many counts, or a class for expanded clones, and some rows have none.

d_gene: NA; abundance: NA; j_gene: TRBJ2-7; v_gene: TRBV5-1; CDR3aa: CASSLNQGPEQYF; CDR3nt: TGCGCCAGCAGCTTGAATCAGGGCCCCGAGCAGTACTTC
d_gene: NA; abundance: NA; j_gene: TRBJ1-4; v_gene: TRBV19; CDR3aa: CASSEGAEKLFF; CDR3nt: TGTGCCAGTAGTGAAGGGGCTGAAAAACTGTTTTTT
d_gene: TRBD1; abundance: NA; j_gene: TRBJ1-5; v_gene: TRBV19; CDR3aa: CASNLGTGNQPQHF; CDR3nt: TGTGCCAGTAATCTCGGGACAGGGAATCAGCCCCAGCATTTT
d_gene: NA; abundance: NA; j_gene: TRBJ2-3; v_gene: TRBV25-1; CDR3aa: CASSGAGPEDTQYF; CDR3nt: TGTGCCAGCAGTGGGGCAGGGCCTGAAGATACGCAGTATTTT
d_gene: NA; abundance: once; j_gene: TRBJ1-4; v_gene: TRBV28; CDR3aa: CASSPRGLREKLFF; CDR3nt: TGTGCCAGCAGCCCGAGAGGGCTGCGTGAAAAACTGTTTTTT
d_gene: NA; abundance: NA; j_gene: TRBJ1-2; v_gene: TRBV12-3/TRBV12-4; CDR3aa: CASSLSANYGYTF; CDR3nt: TGTGCCAGCAGTTTGTCGGCTAACTATGGCTACACCTTC
d_gene: NA; abundance: NA; j_gene: TRBJ1-1; v_gene: TRBV29-1; CDR3aa: CSVGGRQNTEAFF; CDR3nt: TGCAGCGTTGGAGGGAGGCAGAACACTGAAGCTTTCTTT
d_gene: TRBD1; abundance: NA; j_gene: TRBJ2-1; v_gene: TRBV7-3; CDR3aa: CASSLRGGTGSNEQFF; CDR3nt: TGTGCCAGCAGCCTACGGGGTGGGACAGGGTCGAATGAGCAGTTCTTC
d_gene: TRBD1; abundance: once; j_gene: TRBJ2-1; v_gene: TRBV19; CDR3aa: CASNHDRGHNEQFF; CDR3nt: TGTGCCAGTAACCACGACAGGGGGCACAATGAGCAGTTCTTC
d_gene: TRBD1; abundance: NA; j_gene: TRBJ1-1; v_gene: TRBV19; CDR3aa: CASEQGAEAFF; CDR3nt: TGTGCCAGCGAACAGGGGGCTGAAGCTTTCTTT
d_gene: TRBD1; abundance: once; j_gene: TRBJ2-2; v_gene: TRBV24-1; CDR3aa: CATSDSTGWHTGELFF; CDR3nt: TGTGCCACCAGTGACTCGACAGGGTGGCACACCGGGGAGCTGTTTTTT
d_gene: NA; abundance: NA; j_gene: TRBJ1-5; v_gene: TRBV6-5; CDR3aa: CASSYDSSNQPQHF; CDR3nt: TGTGCCAGCAGTTATGACAGTAGCAATCAGCCCCAGCATTTT
d_gene: NA; abundance: NA; j_gene: TRBJ2-1; v_gene: TRBV24-1; CDR3aa: CATSGWESSYNEQFF; CDR3nt: TGTGCCACGAGTGGTTGGGAGAGCTCCTACAATGAGCAGTTCTTC
d_gene: TRBD2; abundance: NA; j_gene: TRBJ2-7; v_gene: TRBV11-3; CDR3aa: CASSFGRGAYDEQYF; CDR3nt: TGTGCCAGCAGCTTTGGGAGGGGCGCGTACGACGAGCAGTACTTC
d_gene: TRBD2; abundance: NA; j_gene: TRBJ2-1; v_gene: TRBV9; CDR3aa: CASSFGTSPYNEQFF; CDR3nt: TGTGCCAGCAGCTTCGGGACTAGCCCCTACAATGAGCAGTTCTTC
d_gene: TRBD1; abundance: NA; j_gene: TRBJ1-2; v_gene: TRBV24-1; CDR3aa: CATSASSLGTGWGGYTF; CDR3nt: TGTGCCACCAGTGCTTCGTCTTTGGGGACAGGGTGGGGTGGCTACACCTTC
d_gene: NA; abundance: few; j_gene: TRBJ2-5; v_gene: TRBV11-1; CDR3aa: CASTLSGHREETQYF; CDR3nt: TGTGCCAGCACCCTTTCCGGTCACAGGGAAGAGACCCAGTACTTC
d_gene: NA; abundance: NA; j_gene: TRBJ2-2; v_gene: TRBV27; CDR3aa: CASSLLRELYTGELFF; CDR3nt: TGTGCCAGCAGTTTATTGAGGGAACTGTACACCGGGGAGCTGTTTTTT